Sequencing of this T cell receptor (beta chain) was carried out in a study of T-cell memory formation after mild COVID-19. The V gene lost 6 bases and the J gene lost 4 bases, with 7 bases spanning the gap. CDR3 length equals 12 residues. In germline, CDR1 is MDHEN, CDR2 SYDVKM. Using its own MiXCR run on the 5' RACE reads, TCRdb lists one record per CDR3 protein. This table holds tens of thousands of distinct CDR3 sequences, approximately 25% found once. This clonotype was detected many times. Sequenced material: PBMCs or a T cell subset sorted from them (not recorded which). The chain links TRBV28 to TRBJ1-3; no definite D call. This TCR was sampled from a man aged 18-30 years who had mild COVID-19 (a few samples of this study predate the infection). Cell type and time point are not known. The CDR3 region has the DNA TGTGCCAGCAGCTTTCCAGGAAACACCATATATTTT. Translation: CASSFPGNTIYF.